Listed here is a single T cell receptor (beta chain). Its antigen remains unknown. Researchers ran the PCR with 60 Vbeta and 13 Jbeta primers. Measured with immunoSEQ multiplex PCR; TCRdb has only the in-frame clones, and not every one. In the table there are 200,000 or so clones, about four fifths of which are singletons. This sample is part of a study of cytomegalovirus exposure and HLA in healthy donors. V lost 6 bases and J lost 10; bases outside the gene matches: 17. CDR1 and CDR2 (germline): SGHKS, YYEKEE (reference sequence). CDR3 length: 18 amino acids. At the time of sampling, donors were nominally healthy, though unrecorded immune exposures were likely. Study-wide results and limits: In a later analysis, TCR association rates varied by HLA locus: DRB1 most, HLA-C fewest. Researchers reported in a later analysis that a missense DCLRE1C variant was tied to TCR beta V- and J-gene trimming.

The rearrangement links TRBV5-5 to TRBJ1-6, with 12 nucleotides matching TRBD1. The origin of this receptor is a boy younger than 18 in good health and CMV-seronegative. Sequencing input: PBMCs. CDR3: CASTSLPGQGARRSPLHF. The CDR3 bases are TGTGCCAGCACCTCCCTACCGGGACAGGGGGCCCGAAGGTCACCCCTCCACTTT.